Each of the 5 T cell receptor beta chains below was sequenced from the same sample in a study of blood T cell repertoires in COVID-19. Libraries were prepared by immunoSEQ multiplex PCR; TCRdb keeps only in-frame clonotypes and omits some of them. The table includes around 300,000 clones, 65% to 90% detected once. Sequencing was carried out using peripheral blood. These receptors came from a human donor in a cohort sampled during active COVID-19.

The V call is TRBV10-1, the J call TRBJ2-7, with TRBD1 matching over 10 bases. Germline CDR1 and CDR2: WNHNN and SYGVQD (reference sequence). The CDR3 runs 15 residues. J lost 2 bases, V lost 10 bases, and 11 bases had no gene match. In DNA, the CDR3 is TGCGCCAAACCGGGACAGGGGCGAGGGACCTACGAGCAGTACTTC. Protein sequence: CAKPGQGRGTYEQYF.

The chain employs TRBV2 and TRBJ2-7, with 16 nucleotides matching TRBD2. The trim removed 6 bases at V and 3 bases at J, leaving 14 bases unmatched. This CDR3 spans 19 amino acids. The germline gives CDR1 SNHLY, CDR2 FYNNEI. CDR3 sequence reads: CASSRLGTSGRAGFYEQYF. In DNA form, the CDR3 reads TGTGCCAGCAGCCGACTGGGGACTAGCGGGAGGGCCGGGTTCTACGAGCAGTACTTC.

The rearrangement uses TRBV27 and TRBJ1-4; D is perhaps TRBD1 (6 bases). V was trimmed by 7 bases and J by 7 bases, leaving 16 bases between them. The CDR3 covers 14 residues. Germline V gives CDR1 MNHEY, CDR2 SMNVEV (reference sequence). The CDR3 spells CASKKQGGIEKLFF. CDR3 nucleotides: TGTGCCAGCAAGAAACAGGGAGGGATTGAAAAACTGTTTTTT.

V gene TRBV5-1 combines with J gene TRBJ2-3, with 8 bases identical to TRBD1. Per the germline V gene, CDR1 is SGHRS and CDR2 is YFSETQ. V shed 2 bases, J shed 1 base, and the junction held 3 bases outside the gene matches. This CDR3 contains 15 residues. For the CDR3, the DNA is TGCGCCAGCAGCTTCTGGGGACAGGGCACAGATACGCAGTATTTT. Translation: CASSFWGQGTDTQYF. Filled out from reference TRBV5-1 and TRBJ2-3, the complete variable domain reads KAGVTQTPRYLIKTRGQQVTLSCSPISGHRSVSWYQQTPGQGLQFLFEYFSETQRNKGNFPGRFSGRQFSNSRSEMNVSTLELGDSALYLCASSFWGQGTDTQYFGPGTRLTVL.

This sequence joins TRBV5-1 and TRBJ1-1, with D possibly being TRBD1 (5 bases). Germline V gives CDR1 SGHRS, CDR2 YFSETQ. Deletions cut 0 bases from V and 5 bases from J, with 14 bases between. The CDR3 totals 15 residues. CDR3 DNA: TGCGCCAGCAGCTTGGAGACGGGGGGAGGGACTGAAGCTTTCTTT. Its translation is CASSLETGGGTEAFF.